Shown below are 22 T cell receptor beta chains from a single sample sequenced in a study of CD8+ T cells in alopecia areata (dated by TCRdb to 2017 to 2018). Interpreted using the paper, the time point label stands for: baseline before oral tofacitinib. Library prep was done by the immunoSEQ multiplex PCR assay. RNA was extracted from all samples and reverse transcribed into cDNA, which served as template for TCR sequencing. What TCRdb holds here is the immuneACCESS table cut down to in-frame rearrangements. Part of the clones is not present; checked against another copy, under half of the missing clones reflect an unresolved V gene, and the others are unexplained. The sample table holds 140,000 to 150,000 clones, of which about 51% were seen once. The ten largest clones take up around 1% of the sample. This specimen was CD4+ T cells sorted from blood, taken at week 0. The source is a human donor with alopecia areata.

This sequence joins TRBV30 and TRBJ2-1; D not resolved. CDR1 and CDR2 from the germline V gene are GTSNPN and SVGIG (reference sequence). V lost 3 bases and J lost 0, with 15 bases in between. This CDR3 comprises 16 residues. Here the CDR3 reads CAWREPGSPSYNEQFF. As DNA, the CDR3 is TGTGCCTGGAGGGAACCAGGTTCCCCCTCCTACAATGAGCAGTTCTTC.

The sample holds a few counts of this clone. The V call is TRBV7-2, the J call TRBJ1-5; D is perhaps TRBD1 (5 bases). V gave up 1 base and J gave up 7 bases, with 11 bases separating them. Germline V gives CDR1 SGHTA, CDR2 FQGNSA. The CDR3 is 14 residues long. CDR3 region: CASSLGGGAQPQHF. The CDR3 DNA is TGTGCCAGCAGCTTAGGCGGGGGTGCCCAGCCCCAGCATTTT.

The V call is TRBV27, the J call TRBJ2-2; 12 nucleotides align to TRBD2. Germline trimming cut 4 bases from V and 7 bases from J; bases unmatched to any gene: 4. From germline, CDR1 is MNHEY and CDR2 SMNVEV (reference sequence). This CDR3 contains 15 residues. DNA for the CDR3: TGTGCCAGCAGTTCTAGCGGGAGGGCCCACGGGGAGCTGTTTTTT. Protein: CASSSSGRAHGELFF.

This clone was recorded once. The V call is TRBV20-1, the J call TRBJ2-7, with D unclear. From germline, CDR1 is DFQATT and CDR2 SNEGSKA (reference sequence). V was cut by 6 bases and J by 4 bases, with 10 bases left in between. CDR3 length: 11 amino acids. For the CDR3, the DNA is TGCAGTGCCGTTAGGGATTACGAGCAGTACTTC. This codes for CSAVRDYEQYF.

The chain couples TRBV10-3 to TRBJ2-7; tentative D call: TRBD2 (6 bases). Germline V gene sequence: CDR1 ENHRY, CDR2 SYGVKD. Trimming shortened V by 10 bases and J by 7 bases, and 17 bases separated the two germline ends. The CDR3 consists of 12 residues. CDR3 bases: TGTGCCACCGGGCTAGTCGGAGGGGAGCAGTACTTC. Translating gives CATGLVGGEQYF.

This chain uses TRBV10-3 with TRBJ2-7; the match to TRBD1 covers 9 bases. V gave up 6 bases and J gave up 4 bases; unmatched junction bases: 10. The CDR3 has 15 amino acids. Per germline, CDR1 ENHRY and CDR2 SYGVKD. The CDR3 loop is CAIRSGTGSGYEQYF. The CDR3 region has the DNA TGTGCCATCAGATCCGGGACAGGGAGTGGATACGAGCAGTACTTC.

The chain is built from TRBV28 and TRBJ2-7; 9 bases agree with TRBD2. CDR1 is MDHEN and CDR2 is SYDVKM in the germline V gene. Losses at the gene ends were 2 bases for V and 6 bases for J; bases not matched to a gene: 5. The CDR3 consists of 14 residues. In DNA form, the CDR3 reads TGTGCCAGCAGTTTAGCGGGAGGGCCCCGCGAGCAGTACTTC. Encoded protein: CASSLAGGPREQYF. Full variable domain (missing parts from reference TRBV28 and TRBJ2-7): DVKVTQSSRYLVKRTGEKVFLECVQDMDHENMFWYRQDPGLGLRLIYFSYDVKMKEKGDIPEGYSVSREKKERFSLILESASTNQTSMYLCASSLAGGPREQYFGPGTRLTVT.

The chain joins TRBV2 to TRBJ2-3, with TRBD2 as a possible D gene (5 bases). This CDR3 has 15 amino acids. Looked up from germline, CDR1 is SNHLY and CDR2 is FYNNEI. Between the trimmed V and J ends, which lost 6 bases and 4 bases, there was a span of 17 bases. This CDR3 is CASSPTSVGPDTQYF. The CDR3 bases are TGTGCCAGCAGCCCTACTAGTGTCGGGCCAGATACGCAGTATTTT. The full variable domain, its missing parts supplied by reference TRBV2 and TRBJ2-3, is EPEVTQTPSHQVTQMGQEVILRCVPISNHLYFYWYRQILGQKVEFLVSFYNNEISEKSEIFDDQFSVERPDGSNFTLKIRSTKLEDSAMYFCASSPTSVGPDTQYFGPGTRLTVL.

This clone was seen only a few times. The V gene is TRBV29-1, the J gene TRBJ2-4, with D uncertain. Germline CDR1 and CDR2: SQVTM and ANQGSEA. Trimming stripped 4 bases from V and 0 bases from J, with 10 bases between. CDR3 length equals 14 residues. Written as DNA, the CDR3 is TGCAGCGTTGCGGGCAGTCTAGCCAAAAACATTCAGTACTTC. Its protein is CSVAGSLAKNIQYF.

V is TRBV5-1 and J is TRBJ1-2, with D possibly being TRBD1 (5 bases). Germline CDR1 reads SGHRS; CDR2 reads YFSETQ. Trimming took 3 bases from V and 2 from J, leaving 14 bases between them. This CDR3 is built from 15 residues. This chain's CDR3 is CASSWGSGSNYGYTF. CDR3 DNA sequence: TGCGCCAGCAGCTGGGGTTCAGGGTCCAACTATGGCTACACCTTC. Combining the CDR3 with reference TRBV5-1 and TRBJ1-2 gives the whole variable domain KAGVTQTPRYLIKTRGQQVTLSCSPISGHRSVSWYQQTPGQGLQFLFEYFSETQRNKGNFPGRFSGRQFSNSRSEMNVSTLELGDSALYLCASSWGSGSNYGYTFGSGTRLTVV.

The rearrangement links TRBV5-4 to TRBJ2-2; possibly TRBD2 for D (5 bases). Germline-derived CDR1 and CDR2 are SGHNT and YYREEE (reference sequence). V was shortened by 0 bases and J by 7 bases, with 7 bases between the two germline ends. CDR3 size: 13 residues. The chain's CDR3 is CASSLAGLGELFF. CDR3 sequence (DNA): TGTGCCAGCAGCTTGGCTGGACTCGGGGAGCTGTTTTTT.

The J gene is TRBJ2-1, the V gene TRBV27; TRBD1 agrees at 9 bases. The junction had 8 bases not matched to a gene; V was cut back by 3 bases and J by 8 bases. Germline V gene data show CDR1 as MNHEY and CDR2 as SMNVEV (reference sequence). This CDR3 region has 15 residues. The CDR3, as DNA: TGTGCCAGCAGTTTGCCGGGACAGGGTAAGGATGAGCAGTTCTTC. This translates into CASSLPGQGKDEQFF.

The CDR3 sequence is CASSVGLGFPAYNEQFF. For the CDR3, the DNA is TGTGCCAGCAGCGTAGGTCTGGGATTCCCGGCCTACAATGAGCAGTTCTTC. This chain uses TRBV9 with TRBJ2-1; D unclear. The CDR3 is 17 residues long. CDR1 and CDR2 (germline): SGDLS, YYNGEE. Trimming took off 0 bases at V and 2 bases at J, with 15 bases between the two ends. Combining the CDR3 with reference TRBV9 and TRBJ2-1 gives the whole variable domain DSGVTQTPKHLITATGQRVTLRCSPRSGDLSVYWYQQSLDQGLQFLIQYYNGEERAKGNILERFSAQQFPDLHSELNLSSLELGDSALYFCASSVGLGFPAYNEQFFGPGTRLTVL.

There are a few counts of this clone. The chain uses TRBV15 and TRBJ1-1; D might be TRBD1 (5 bases). The germline CDR1 and CDR2 sequences are LNHNV and YYDKDF (reference sequence). The CDR3 sequence is 14 residues long. Trimming took off 4 bases at V and 4 bases at J, with 13 bases between the two ends. In DNA, the CDR3 is TGTGCCACCAGCACTTGGGCAGGGAGCACTGAAGCTTTCTTT. It yields the protein CATSTWAGSTEAFF.

V gene TRBV9 combines with J gene TRBJ1-5; D gene unclear. Trimming stripped 6 bases from V and 2 bases from J, with 12 bases between. Germline CDR1 and CDR2: SGDLS and YYNGEE. There are 14 residues in the CDR3. The CDR3 DNA follows: TGTGCCAGCAACCCGTCTGGGGGCAATCAGCCCCAGCATTTT. This sequence encodes CASNPSGGNQPQHF.

The CDR3 spells CSVGGFGTEAFF. Here the CDR3 DNA reads TGCAGCGTTGGGGGGTTTGGAACTGAAGCTTTCTTT. The chain has TRBV29-1 and TRBJ1-1; D perhaps matches TRBD1 (5 bases). Germline assignment: CDR1 SQVTM and CDR2 ANQGSEA. Trimming took 4 bases from V and 5 from J, leaving 11 bases between them. The CDR3 length is 12 residues.

The rearrangement links TRBV7-7 to TRBJ2-5; D uncertain. CDR3 length: 13 residues. Per germline, CDR1 SSHAT and CDR2 FNYEAQ (reference sequence). Between the trimmed V and J ends, which lost 0 bases and 5 bases, there was a span of 7 bases. CDR3 protein: CASSLAGLETQYF. In DNA, the CDR3 is TGTGCCAGCAGCTTAGCGGGCCTGGAGACCCAGTACTTC. The full variable domain, its missing parts supplied by reference TRBV7-7 and TRBJ2-5, is GAGVSQSPRYKVTKRGQDVTLRCDPISSHATLYWYQQALGQGPEFLTYFNYEAQPDKSGLPSDRFSAERPEGSISTLTIQRTEQRDSAMYRCASSLAGLETQYFGPGTRLLVL.

Comments on this clone: Other DNA sequences from this sample encode an identical CDR3 as well. The rearrangement links TRBV5-1 to TRBJ2-6, with no clear D. Germline lookup yields CDR1 SGHRS and CDR2 YFSETQ. This CDR3 region has 14 residues. V lost 0 bases, J lost 0 bases, and 1 base lay in between. CDR3 sequence: CASSLDSGANVLTF. CDR3 coding DNA: TGCGCCAGCAGCTTGGACTCTGGGGCCAACGTCCTGACTTTC.

The CDR3 bases are TGTGCCTGTAACTCAGGGCCCTCTGGGGCCAACGTCCTGACTTTC. It is translated as CACNSGPSGANVLTF. This sequence joins TRBV30 and TRBJ2-6; maybe TRBD1 (5 bases). Trimming stripped 6 bases from V and 0 bases from J, with 12 bases between. The CDR3 spans 15 residues. Germline loops: CDR1 GTSNPN, CDR2 SVGIG (reference sequence).

The J gene is TRBJ2-7, the V gene TRBV30; 7 bases are shared with TRBD1. Germline V gene lookup returns CDR1 GTSNPN and CDR2 SVGIG (reference sequence). V shed 7 bases, J shed 5 bases, and the junction held 11 bases outside the gene matches. There are 13 residues in the CDR3. The CDR3, as DNA: TGTGCCTCCCGACGTAGGGGGCTCAACGAGCAGTACTTC. It yields the protein CASRRRGLNEQYF.

The rearrangement joins TRBV20-1 to TRBJ2-7; no definite D call. V lost 2 bases and J 2 bases, leaving 4 bases between the germline ends. Germline assignment: CDR1 DFQATT and CDR2 SNEGSKA (reference sequence). The CDR3 runs to 11 residues. CDR3 region: CSARYTYEQYF. In DNA form, the CDR3 reads TGCAGTGCTAGATACACCTACGAGCAGTACTTC.

This rearrangement joins TRBV5-6 to TRBJ2-7, with D perhaps being TRBD1 or TRBD2 (5 bases each). The CDR3 length is 13 residues. Germline V gene lookup returns CDR1 SGHDT and CDR2 YYEEEE. Trimming took 4 bases from V and 2 from J, leaving 10 bases between them. The CDR3 region has the DNA TGTGCCAGCAGCCCGGGGCCGCCCTACGAGCAGTACTTC. This sequence encodes CASSPGPPYEQYF.